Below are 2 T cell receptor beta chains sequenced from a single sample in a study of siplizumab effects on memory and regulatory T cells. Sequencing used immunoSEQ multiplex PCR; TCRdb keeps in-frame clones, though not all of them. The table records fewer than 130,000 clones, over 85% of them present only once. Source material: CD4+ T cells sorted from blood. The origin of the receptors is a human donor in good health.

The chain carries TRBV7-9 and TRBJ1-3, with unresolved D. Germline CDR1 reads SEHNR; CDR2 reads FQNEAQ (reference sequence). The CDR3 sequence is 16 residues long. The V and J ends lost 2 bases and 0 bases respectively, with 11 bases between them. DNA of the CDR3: TGTGCCAGCAGCTTATTCATGTCGGGCTCTGGAAACACCATATATTTT. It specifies CASSLFMSGSGNTIYF.

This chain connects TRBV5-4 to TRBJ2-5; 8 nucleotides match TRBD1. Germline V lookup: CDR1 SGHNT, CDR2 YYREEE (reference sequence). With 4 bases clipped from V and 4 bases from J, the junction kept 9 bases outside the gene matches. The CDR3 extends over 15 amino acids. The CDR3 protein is CASSQARGRGETQYF. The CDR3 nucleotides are TGTGCCAGCAGCCAGGCCAGGGGGCGCGGAGAGACCCAGTACTTC.